The rows below give T cell receptor beta chains drawn from one sample of a study of Tregs in tolerant kidney transplant recipients. Libraries were prepared by immunoSEQ multiplex PCR; TCRdb keeps only in-frame clonotypes and omits some of them. In the table there are 75,000 to 80,000 clones, approximately 90% of which are singletons. Sequencing used Tregs from blood, obtained before the transplant. The receptors derive from a human donor who received a combined kidney and bone marrow transplant. The CDR3 runs from the conserved cysteine through the conserved F or W. D genes are given only for firm matches. Some rows have no size entry. The others give once, few or many, or a class for an expanded clone.

clone size	D gene	V gene	J gene	CDR3 protein	CDR3 DNA
NA	NA	TRBV4-3	TRBJ1-1	CASSQAPGPSGPKAFF	TGCGCCAGCAGCCAAGCCCCGGGACCATCGGGCCCAAAAGCTTTCTTT
NA	NA	TRBV7-2	TRBJ1-5	CASSLGPSNQPQHF	TGTGCCAGCAGCTTAGGGCCGAGCAATCAGCCCCAGCATTTT
NA	TRBD2	TRBV4-1	TRBJ2-3	CASSQVITSGRASTDTQYF	TGCGCCAGCAGCCAAGTGATTACTAGCGGGAGGGCTAGCACAGATACGCAGTATTTT
once	NA	TRBV19	TRBJ2-5	CASSIGKGQETQYF	TGTGCCAGTAGTATAGGTAAAGGCCAAGAGACCCAGTACTTC
once	NA	TRBV25-1	TRBJ2-7	CASSGPLRDYEQYF	TGTGCCAGCAGTGGGCCTCTAAGGGACTACGAGCAGTACTTC
NA	NA	TRBV4-2	TRBJ1-2	CASSHVGQNYGYTF	TGTGCCAGCAGCCACGTCGGGCAGAACTATGGCTACACCTTC
NA	TRBD1	TRBV18	TRBJ1-1	CASSPPGTGGGVFEAFF	TGTGCCAGCTCACCGCCCGGGACAGGCGGAGGTGTCTTTGAAGCTTTCTTT
NA	NA	TRBV5-6	TRBJ1-5	CASSVLTGTTNQPQHF	TGTGCCAGCAGCGTATTAACGGGGACTACTAATCAGCCCCAGCATTTT
NA	NA	TRBV19	TRBJ1-5	CASSINSFNQPQHF	TGTGCCAGTAGTATAAACAGTTTCAATCAGCCCCAGCATTTT
NA	NA	TRBV27	TRBJ1-1	CASSLRPDTEAFF	TGTGCCAGCAGTTTAAGACCCGACACTGAAGCTTTCTTT
NA	NA	TRBV4-2	TRBJ2-7	CASSLTMAGRRSYEQYF	TGTGCCAGCAGCCTGACTATGGCGGGACGTAGATCCTACGAGCAGTACTTC
once	NA	TRBV21-1	TRBJ1-3	CASVPGTGRNTIYF	TGTGCCAGCGTGCCCGGGACAGGGCGAAACACCATATATTTT
NA	TRBD1	TRBV18	TRBJ1-4	CASSDRANEKLFF	TGTGCCAGTTCAGACAGGGCTAATGAAAAACTGTTTTTT
NA	TRBD2	TRBV15	TRBJ2-3	CATSRGAGARSDTQYF	TGTGCCACCAGCAGAGGAGCGGGAGCGAGGTCAGATACGCAGTATTTT
few	TRBD2	TRBV5-1	TRBJ2-5	CASRSGGYQETQYF	TGCGCCAGCAGAAGCGGGGGTTACCAAGAGACCCAGTACTTC
NA	NA	TRBV4-3	TRBJ2-7	CASSHHGSPYEQYF	TGCGCCAGCAGCCACCATGGGAGTCCCTACGAGCAGTACTTC
NA	NA	TRBV7-3	TRBJ2-7	CASSLGAADTYEQYF	TGTGCCAGCAGCTTAGGCGCGGCGGACACCTACGAGCAGTACTTC
NA	TRBD1	TRBV28	TRBJ2-1	CASSAQGERDYNEQFF	TGTGCCAGCAGCGCCCAGGGGGAAAGAGACTACAATGAGCAGTTCTTC
NA	TRBD2	TRBV7-3	TRBJ2-3	CASSPHGTSGTKDTQYF	TGTGCCAGCAGCCCACATGGGACTAGCGGGACGAAAGATACGCAGTATTTT
NA	TRBD2	TRBV6-1	TRBJ2-1	CASGGLAGFQFF	TGTGCCAGCGGGGGACTAGCGGGATTCCAGTTCTTC
few	NA	TRBV27	TRBJ2-7	CASSDYYEQYF	TGTGCCAGCTCTGACTACTACGAGCAGTACTTC
NA	NA	TRBV4-3	TRBJ2-7	CASSHHGSPYEQYF	TGCGCCAGCAGCCACCATGGGAGTCCCTACGAGCAGTACTTC
NA	NA	TRBV27	TRBJ2-4	CASSSRTSGGRAKNIQYF	TGTGCCAGCAGTTCCCGGACTTCAGGGGGGCGAGCCAAAAACATTCAGTACTTC
NA	NA	TRBV13	TRBJ1-1	CASSLGQRGRNTEAFF	TGTGCCAGCAGCTTAGGCCAGAGGGGACGTAACACTGAAGCTTTCTTT
NA	NA	TRBV28	TRBJ1-4	CASLPPGPLRGKLFF	TGTGCCAGCCTGCCCCCAGGTCCCCTCCGGGGAAAACTGTTTTTT
NA	NA	TRBV27	TRBJ2-3	CASSFARQGSNTQYF	TGTGCCAGCAGTTTCGCGCGTCAGGGGTCAAATACGCAGTATTTT
NA	TRBD1	TRBV9	TRBJ2-7	CASSPGQGGYEQYF	TGTGCCAGCAGCCCGGGACAGGGGGGGTACGAGCAGTACTTC
NA	TRBD1	TRBV5-1	TRBJ1-1	CASSSDPGQGALNTEAFF	TGCGCCAGCAGCTCAGACCCGGGACAGGGAGCTTTGAACACTGAAGCTTTCTTT
few	NA	TRBV5-1	TRBJ2-7	CASSWELPANSYEQYF	TGCGCCAGCAGCTGGGAACTACCCGCGAACTCCTACGAGCAGTACTTC
NA	TRBD2	TRBV6-1	TRBJ2-1	CASQTLAGPYNEQFF	TGTGCCAGCCAAACCCTAGCGGGACCTTACAATGAGCAGTTCTTC
once	NA	TRBV28	TRBJ2-3	CASSLTTTNTQYF	TGTGCCAGCAGTTTAACGACAACCAATACGCAGTATTTT
NA	NA	TRBV2	TRBJ2-1	CATGGYNEQFF	TGTGCCACCGGGGGATACAATGAGCAGTTCTTC
NA	NA	TRBV9	TRBJ1-2	CASSVVEGVAYGYTF	TGTGCCAGCAGCGTAGTAGAGGGGGTAGCCTATGGCTACACCTTC
NA	TRBD2	TRBV7-3	TRBJ2-3	CASSPGLAGGGTDTQYF	TGTGCCAGCAGCCCGGGACTAGCGGGAGGTGGGACAGATACGCAGTATTTT
NA	TRBD1	TRBV7-2	TRBJ2-5	CASSVGDRGKETQYF	TGTGCCAGCAGCGTAGGGGACAGGGGAAAAGAGACCCAGTACTTC
NA	NA	TRBV7-2	TRBJ2-1	CASSPRAGTGNEQFF	TGTGCCAGCAGCCCCCGGGCCGGGACGGGCAATGAGCAGTTCTTC
NA	NA	TRBV19	TRBJ2-7	CASSISGAPYEQYF	TGTGCCAGTAGTATTTCGGGGGCCCCCTACGAGCAGTACTTC
NA	NA	TRBV2	TRBJ2-4	CASSVMKVAKNIQYF	TGTGCCAGCAGTGTTATGAAAGTAGCCAAAAACATTCAGTACTTC
NA	NA	TRBV28	TRBJ2-7	CASNGGVSYEQYF	TGTGCCAGCAACGGGGGCGTCTCCTACGAGCAGTACTTC
NA	TRBD1	TRBV7-3	TRBJ2-5	CASSLLGQGAGKETQYF	TGTGCCAGCAGCTTACTAGGACAGGGGGCGGGCAAAGAGACCCAGTACTTC
NA	NA	TRBV4-1	TRBJ2-2	CASSQVLPSRDGELFF	TGCGCCAGCAGCCAAGTCTTGCCTAGCCGGGACGGGGAGCTGTTTTTT
NA	TRBD1	TRBV18	TRBJ2-5	CASSPPGQAYQETQYF	TGTGCCAGCTCACCACCGGGACAGGCCTATCAAGAGACCCAGTACTTC
NA	NA	TRBV4-3	TRBJ2-5	CASSQDAVRETQYF	TGCGCCAGCAGCCAAGATGCAGTAAGAGAGACCCAGTACTTC